Sequencing of this TCR beta chain was carried out in a study of Ad26.COV2.S vaccination and SARS-CoV-2 variants. V dropped 2 bases and J dropped 5; count of bases not matched to a gene: 7. Germline V lookup: CDR1 WNHNN, CDR2 SYGVQD (reference sequence). There are 16 residues in the CDR3. Broader study findings: A substantial breadth of spike-specific CD8+ and CD4+ T cell responses after vaccination has been reported. The TCR breadth and depth analyses may have understated or missed part of the total T cell responses.

In regard to this clone: Its antigen is unknown.

This table comes from immunoSEQ multiplex PCR, and its TCRdb copy is limited to in-frame clones, with some not included. The sample lists about 180,000 clones; 70% to 90% were seen once. The starting material was peripheral blood, obtained after recovery from COVID-19. V is TRBV10-1 and J is TRBJ2-1, with 9 bases matching TRBD2. This receptor was obtained from a human donor who had recovered from COVID-19. The CDR3 DNA reads as TGCGCCAGCAGTGAGGCGGGGGGGGACAAGAACAATGAGCAGTTCTTC. It encodes CASSEAGGDKNNEQFF.